The rows below give T cell receptor beta chains drawn from one sample of a study of CD8+CD57+ T cells in acquired aplastic anemia. MiXCR, applied by TCRdb to the reads, yields one record per CDR3 protein. Altogether about 210,000 distinct CDR3 sequences are present, approximately 57% being singletons, with the ten largest covering less than 30%. The sample consisted of sorted CD4+, CD8+, or CD8+CD57+ T cells (not recorded which) from PBMCs. All receptors come from a human donor in good health. Each CDR3 is given with its conserved first and last residue. D genes are given only for firm matches. A row's size may be missing; if present it is once, few, many or a size class.

size	D	V	J	DNA	CDR3
few	TRBD1	TRBV28	TRBJ1-4	TGTGCCAGCAGTATAGACAGGGAGGTAGATGAAAAACTGTTTTTT	CASSIDREVDEKLFF
-	-	TRBV7-6	TRBJ2-7	TGTTCCAGCAGCTGGGGACTGAACTACGAGCAGTACTTC	CSSSWGLNYEQYF
many	-	TRBV4-1	TRBJ1-6	TGCGCCAGCAGCCAAGACCCAGGGGCGGATTCTTATAATTCACCCCTCCACTTT	CASSQDPGADSYNSPLHF
-	TRBD2	TRBV12-3/TRBV12-4	TRBJ2-1	TGTGCCAGCAGCTTCGAGACTAGCGGGAGTGCTGAGCAGTTCTTC	CASSFETSGSAEQFF
-	-	TRBV5-1	TRBJ2-1	TGCGCCAGCACCATGGACGGTTACAATGAGCAGTTCTTC	CASTMDGYNEQFF
once	TRBD2	TRBV19	TRBJ2-1	TGTGCCAGTAGTAGATGGACTAGCGGGGGTTACAATGAGCAGTTCTTC	CASSRWTSGGYNEQFF
many	TRBD1	TRBV5-1	TRBJ1-2	TGCGCCAGCAGCTTGGCGGCGACAGGGGATGGCTACACCTTC	CASSLAATGDGYTF
-	-	TRBV19	TRBJ2-6	TGTGCCAGTACAGGAGGGGAAGCTGGGGCCAACGTCCTGACTTTC	CASTGGEAGANVLTF
few	-	TRBV4-2	TRBJ2-7	TGTGCCAGCAGCCAACTTCCGGACTACGAGCAGTACTTC	CASSQLPDYEQYF
-	-	TRBV2	TRBJ2-5	TGTGCCAGCACCCTGGGAGGCACATCATCCCAAGAGACCCAGTACTTC	CASTLGGTSSQETQYF
-	-	TRBV2	TRBJ2-3	TGTGCCAGCAGTGTGACGGGGGGCGCAGATACGCAGTATTTT	CASSVTGGADTQYF
-	-	TRBV19	TRBJ1-3	TGTGCCAGTAGTATAGATACAATAACCTATGGAAACACCATATATTTT	CASSIDTITYGNTIYF
-	TRBD1	TRBV2	TRBJ1-5	TGTGCCAGCAGGCTCTACAGGACAGGGGCGGACAATCAGCCCCAGCATTTT	CASRLYRTGADNQPQHF
-	-	TRBV20-1	TRBJ2-1	TGCAGTACAGGGGTGGGGGGTTACAATGAGCAGTTCTTC	CSTGVGGYNEQFF
many	TRBD2	TRBV6-1	TRBJ2-1	TGTGCCAGCAGTAGAGACTCCGGACTAGCGTGGAATGAGCAGTTCTTC	CASSRDSGLAWNEQFF
-	-	TRBV7-9	TRBJ1-2	TGTGCCAGCAGCTCTCCGGGGCAGAGTAACTATGGCTACACCTTC	CASSSPGQSNYGYTF
-	-	TRBV25-1	TRBJ2-7	TGTGCCAGCATTGGAGGACAGAGCTCCTACGAGCAGTACTTC	CASIGGQSSYEQYF
-	TRBD2	TRBV7-3	TRBJ2-5	TGTGCCAGCAGCTGGGGGACTAGTGATAAGCAGGAGACCCAGTACTTC	CASSWGTSDKQETQYF
-	-	TRBV25-1	TRBJ2-3	TGTGCCAGCAGGGGGGCCCTTACAGATACGCAGTATTTT	CASRGALTDTQYF
-	-	TRBV2	TRBJ1-1	TGTGCCAGCAGTTACAGGGCAGGGAACACTGAAGCTTTCTTT	CASSYRAGNTEAFF
-	TRBD1	TRBV19	TRBJ1-6	TGTGCCAGTAGCCGGGACAGAAATTCACCCCTCCACTTT	CASSRDRNSPLHF
-	TRBD2	TRBV9	TRBJ2-1	TGTGCCAGCAGCGCCTACGGGACTAGCGATACCGATGAGCAGTTCTTC	CASSAYGTSDTDEQFF
-	-	TRBV19	TRBJ1-5	TGTGCCAGTAGTATCGGACAGCCCAATCAGCCCCAGCATTTT	CASSIGQPNQPQHF
few	TRBD1	TRBV18	TRBJ2-7	TGTGCCAGCTCACCCCGGGACAGGTTGGATCTCTACGAGCAGTACTTC	CASSPRDRLDLYEQYF
-	TRBD1	TRBV10-3	TRBJ1-2	TGTGCCATCAGTGAAAAGGACAGGGCATCTAACTATGGCTACACCTTC	CAISEKDRASNYGYTF
many	TRBD2	TRBV6-6	TRBJ2-5	TGTGCCAGCAGTTACTCCGGGGGAGGGCCCGGAGAGACCCAGTACTTC	CASSYSGGGPGETQYF
-	TRBD1	TRBV19	TRBJ2-7	TGTGCCAGTAGTACACCCGGGACAGGTTACGAGCAGTACTTC	CASSTPGTGYEQYF
-	TRBD2	TRBV28	TRBJ2-5	TGTGCCAGCAGTTACCTAGCGGGAGCTTCAGAGACCCAGTACTTC	CASSYLAGASETQYF
-	-	TRBV29-1	TRBJ2-7	TGCAGCTCCTACGAGCAGTACTTC	CSSYEQYF
-	TRBD2	TRBV29-1	TRBJ2-3	TGCAGCGTTGAAGCGGGGTTTGGGACTAGCGGGGCCCTTCAGGATACGCAGTATTTT	CSVEAGFGTSGALQDTQYF
-	TRBD1	TRBV3-1	TRBJ2-1	TGTGCCAGCAGCCGGACAGGGGGCCTCAATGAGCAGTTCTTC	CASSRTGGLNEQFF
few	-	TRBV20-1	TRBJ2-7	TGCAGTGCTAGAGATCTCAGTGGCTCCTACGAGCAGTACTTC	CSARDLSGSYEQYF
many	-	TRBV6-6	TRBJ2-3	TGTGCCGGGAAGAAGGCTGATACGCAGTATTTT	CAGKKADTQYF
-	-	TRBV20-1	TRBJ1-4	TGCAGTGCCCAGGTTGGACCAACTAATGAAAAACTGTTTTTT	CSAQVGPTNEKLFF
-	TRBD2	TRBV6-6	TRBJ2-5	TGTGCCAGCAAGACGGGCCTGCGCGGGGGGCGGGAGACCCAGTGCTTC	CASKTGLRGGRETQCF
-	-	TRBV7-3	TRBJ2-1	TGTGCCAGCAGCTTATTTAATGAGCAGTTCTTC	CASSLFNEQFF
many	TRBD2	TRBV14	TRBJ2-2	TGTGCCAGCAGCCAGCTAGCGGGAGTCCCGAACACCGGGGAGCTGTTTTTT	CASSQLAGVPNTGELFF
-	-	TRBV24-1	TRBJ2-5	TGTGCCACCAGTGATCAAGACAGAGAGACCCAGTACTTC	CATSDQDRETQYF
many	-	TRBV19	TRBJ2-1	TGTGCCAGTAGTATAGATCTAGCAGGGTCCAATGAGCAGTTCTTC	CASSIDLAGSNEQFF
-	-	TRBV10-1	TRBJ2-3	TGCGCCAGCAGTGGGAGGCGGGACGGAGATACGCAGTATTTT	CASSGRRDGDTQYF
many	TRBD1	TRBV7-9	TRBJ1-4	TGTGCCAGCAGCCGGACAGGTACAACTAATGAAAAACTGTTTTTT	CASSRTGTTNEKLFF